This TCR beta chain came from a study of CD8 T cells in ankylosing spondylitis. Study-wide results and limits: Reports of some motif variants in reactive arthritis synovial fluid and blood predate this one. Made up of several highly homologous variants, a TCR beta motif appeared characteristic of ankylosing spondylitis blood.

Molecular-barcoded quantitative 5'-RACE produced these TCR beta libraries. MiXCR, applied by TCRdb to the 5' RACE reads, yields one record per CDR3 protein. The profile shows 25,000 to 35,000 distinct CDR3 sequences, more than 30% of them singletons. This clonotype showed up just a few times. What it binds is not known. CDR3 length: 16 amino acids. V gave up 6 bases and J gave up 3 bases; unmatched junction bases: 9. Germline loops: CDR1 MGHRA, CDR2 YSYEKL. The specimen sequenced was synovial fluid, either unsorted or a sorted T cell fraction (not recorded which). The source is a male donor with ankylosing spondylitis. This sequence joins TRBV4-1 and TRBJ2-1; 9 bases are a match to TRBD2. Written as DNA, the CDR3 is TGCGCCAGCAGTCCAAGCCTAGCGGGGCACTACAATGAGCAGTTCTTC. Protein product: CASSPSLAGHYNEQFF.